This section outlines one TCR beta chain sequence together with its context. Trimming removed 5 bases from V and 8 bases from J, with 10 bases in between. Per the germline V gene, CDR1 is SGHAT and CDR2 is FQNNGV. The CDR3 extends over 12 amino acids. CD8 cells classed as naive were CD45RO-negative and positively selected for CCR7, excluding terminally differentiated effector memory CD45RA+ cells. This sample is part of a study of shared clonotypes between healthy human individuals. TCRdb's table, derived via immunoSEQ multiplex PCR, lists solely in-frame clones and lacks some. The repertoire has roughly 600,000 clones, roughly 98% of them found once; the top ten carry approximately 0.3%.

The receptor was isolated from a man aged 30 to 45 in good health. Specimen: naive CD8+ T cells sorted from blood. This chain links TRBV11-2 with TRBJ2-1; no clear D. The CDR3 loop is CASSHGSHEQFF. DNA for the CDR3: TGTGCCAGCAGCCATGGGTCCCATGAGCAGTTCTTC. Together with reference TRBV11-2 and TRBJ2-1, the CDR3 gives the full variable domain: EAGVAQSPRYKIIEKRQSVAFWCNPISGHATLYWYQQILGQGPKLLIQFQNNGVVDDSQLPKDRFSAERLKGVDSTLKIQPAKLEDSAVYLCASSHGSHEQFFGPGTRLTVL.